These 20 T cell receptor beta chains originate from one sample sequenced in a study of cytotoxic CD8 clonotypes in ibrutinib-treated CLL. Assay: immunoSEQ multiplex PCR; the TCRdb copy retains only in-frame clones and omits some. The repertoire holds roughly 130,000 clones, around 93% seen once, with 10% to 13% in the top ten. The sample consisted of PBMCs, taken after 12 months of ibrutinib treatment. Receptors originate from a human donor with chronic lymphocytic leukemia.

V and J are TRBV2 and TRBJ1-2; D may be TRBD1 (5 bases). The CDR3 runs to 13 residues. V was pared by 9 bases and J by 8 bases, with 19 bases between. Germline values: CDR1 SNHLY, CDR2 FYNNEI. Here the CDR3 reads CASTVSGPEGYTF. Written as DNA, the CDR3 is TGTGCCAGTACTGTGTCGGGACCCGAGGGCTACACCTTC.

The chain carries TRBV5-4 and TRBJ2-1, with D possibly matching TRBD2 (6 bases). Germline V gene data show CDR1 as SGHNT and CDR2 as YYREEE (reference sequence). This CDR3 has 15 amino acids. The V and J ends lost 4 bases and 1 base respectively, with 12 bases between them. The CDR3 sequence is CASSKRDSSYNEQFF. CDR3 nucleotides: TGTGCCAGCAGCAAACGGGACTCTTCCTACAATGAGCAGTTCTTC.

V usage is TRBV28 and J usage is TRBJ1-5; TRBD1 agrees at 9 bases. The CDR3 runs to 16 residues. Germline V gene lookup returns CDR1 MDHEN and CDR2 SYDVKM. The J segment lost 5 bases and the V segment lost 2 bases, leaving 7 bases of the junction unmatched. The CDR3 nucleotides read TGTGCCAGCAGTTTAGGAGGGACAGGGACCTATCAGCCCCAGCATTTT. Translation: CASSLGGTGTYQPQHF.

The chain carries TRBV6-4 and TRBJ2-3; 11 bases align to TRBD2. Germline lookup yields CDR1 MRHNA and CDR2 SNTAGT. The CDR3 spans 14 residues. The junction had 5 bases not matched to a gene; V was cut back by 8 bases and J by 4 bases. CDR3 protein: CASSTSGSADTQYF. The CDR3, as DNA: TGTGCCAGCTCCACTAGCGGGAGTGCAGATACGCAGTATTTT.

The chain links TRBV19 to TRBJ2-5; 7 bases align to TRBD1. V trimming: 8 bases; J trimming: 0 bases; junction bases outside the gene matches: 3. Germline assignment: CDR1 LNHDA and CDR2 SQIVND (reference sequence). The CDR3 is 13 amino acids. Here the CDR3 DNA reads TGTGCCAGTGCCACAGGGGACCAAGAGACCCAGTACTTC. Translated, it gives CASATGDQETQYF.

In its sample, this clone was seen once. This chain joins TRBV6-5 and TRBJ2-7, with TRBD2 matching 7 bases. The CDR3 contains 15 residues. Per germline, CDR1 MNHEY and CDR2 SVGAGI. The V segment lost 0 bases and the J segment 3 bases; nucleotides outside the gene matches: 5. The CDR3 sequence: CASSYSREGGYEQYF. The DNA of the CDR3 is TGTGCCAGCAGTTACTCGAGGGAGGGAGGCTACGAGCAGTACTTC.

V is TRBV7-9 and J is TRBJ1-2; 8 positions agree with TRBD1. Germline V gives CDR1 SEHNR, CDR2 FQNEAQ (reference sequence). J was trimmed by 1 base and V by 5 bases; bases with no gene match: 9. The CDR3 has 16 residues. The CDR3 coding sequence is TGTGCCAGCAGCCCTGGGGACAGGAGGAGTAACTATGGCTACACCTTC. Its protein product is CASSPGDRRSNYGYTF.

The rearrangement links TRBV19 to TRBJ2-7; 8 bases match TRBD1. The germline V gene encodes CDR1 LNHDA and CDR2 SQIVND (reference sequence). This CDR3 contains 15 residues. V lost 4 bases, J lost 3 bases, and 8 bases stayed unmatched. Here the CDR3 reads CASSTQQGVLYEQYF. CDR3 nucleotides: TGTGCCAGTAGTACACAACAGGGGGTACTCTACGAGCAGTACTTC.

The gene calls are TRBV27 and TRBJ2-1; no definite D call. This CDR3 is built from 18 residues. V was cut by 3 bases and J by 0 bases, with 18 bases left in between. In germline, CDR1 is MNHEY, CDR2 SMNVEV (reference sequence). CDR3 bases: TGTGCCAGCAGTTTCGGAAGCTGGACCGCGAGCTCCTACAATGAGCAGTTCTTC. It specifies CASSFGSWTASSYNEQFF.

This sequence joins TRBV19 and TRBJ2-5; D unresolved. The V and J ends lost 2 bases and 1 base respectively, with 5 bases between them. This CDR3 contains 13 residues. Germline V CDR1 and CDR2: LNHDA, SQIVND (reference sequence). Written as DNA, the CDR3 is TGTGCCAGTAGTATAAACGGCCAAGAGACCCAGTACTTC. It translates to CASSINGQETQYF.

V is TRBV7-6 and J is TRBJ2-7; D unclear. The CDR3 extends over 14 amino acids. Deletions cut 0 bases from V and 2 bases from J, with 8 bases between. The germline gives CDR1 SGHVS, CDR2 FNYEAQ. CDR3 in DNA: TGTGCCAGCAGCTTAGCAGGGTCGACCTACGAGCAGTACTTC. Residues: CASSLAGSTYEQYF.

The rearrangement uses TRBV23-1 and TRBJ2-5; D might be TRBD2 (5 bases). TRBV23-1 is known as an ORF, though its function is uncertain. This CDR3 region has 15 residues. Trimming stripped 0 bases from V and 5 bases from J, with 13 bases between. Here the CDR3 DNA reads TGCGCCAGCAGTCAATCAGCGGTGGTGAGGGAGACCCAGTACTTC. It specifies CASSQSAVVRETQYF.

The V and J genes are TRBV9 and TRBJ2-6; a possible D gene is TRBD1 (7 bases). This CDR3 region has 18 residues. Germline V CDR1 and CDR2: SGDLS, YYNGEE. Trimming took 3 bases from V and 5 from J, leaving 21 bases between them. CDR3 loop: CASSGRGPQGGRANVLTF. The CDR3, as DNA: TGTGCCAGCAGCGGGCGGGGACCTCAAGGGGGCCGGGCCAACGTCCTGACTTTC.

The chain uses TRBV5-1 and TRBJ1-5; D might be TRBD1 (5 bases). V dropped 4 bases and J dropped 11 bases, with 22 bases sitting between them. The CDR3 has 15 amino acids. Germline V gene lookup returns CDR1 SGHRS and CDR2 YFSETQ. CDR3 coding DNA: TGCGCCAGCAGCCAGGGATCGGCGCAGGGAGAGTCCCAGCATTTT. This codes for CASSQGSAQGESQHF.

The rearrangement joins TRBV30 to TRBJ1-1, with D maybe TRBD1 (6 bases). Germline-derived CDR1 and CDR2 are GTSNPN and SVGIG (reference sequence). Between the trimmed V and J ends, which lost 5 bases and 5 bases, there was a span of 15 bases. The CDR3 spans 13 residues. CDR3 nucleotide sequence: TGTGCCTGGGGCCTCGGGGGGCGTACTGAAGCTTTCTTT. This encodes CAWGLGGRTEAFF. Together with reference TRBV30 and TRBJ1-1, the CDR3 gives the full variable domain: SQTIHQWPATLVQPVGSPLSLECTVEGTSNPNLYWYRQAAGRGLQLLFYSVGIGQISSEVPQNLSASRPQDRQFILSSKKLLLSDSGFYLCAWGLGGRTEAFFGQGTRLTVV.

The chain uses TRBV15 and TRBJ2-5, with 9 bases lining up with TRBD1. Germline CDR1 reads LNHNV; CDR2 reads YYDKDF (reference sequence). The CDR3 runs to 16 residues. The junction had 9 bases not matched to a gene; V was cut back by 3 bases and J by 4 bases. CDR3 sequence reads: CATSRVRDRAGETQYF. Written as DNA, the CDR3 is TGTGCCACCAGCAGGGTCCGGGACAGGGCAGGAGAGACCCAGTACTTC. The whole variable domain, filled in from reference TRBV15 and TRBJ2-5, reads DAMVIQNPRYQVTQFGKPVTLSCSQTLNHNVMYWYQQKSSQAPKLLFHYYDKDFNNEADTPDNFQSRRPNTSFCFLDIRSPGLGDTAMYLCATSRVRDRAGETQYFGPGTRLLVL.

CDR3 coding DNA: TGTGCCAGCAGCACAGAGGGCAGATTGAACACTGAAGCTTTCTTT. It translates to CASSTEGRLNTEAFF. The chain has TRBV9 and TRBJ1-1; D is ambiguous. The CDR3 spans 15 residues. The germline V gene has CDR1 SGDLS and CDR2 YYNGEE. Deletions cut 4 bases from V and 0 bases from J, with 13 bases between.

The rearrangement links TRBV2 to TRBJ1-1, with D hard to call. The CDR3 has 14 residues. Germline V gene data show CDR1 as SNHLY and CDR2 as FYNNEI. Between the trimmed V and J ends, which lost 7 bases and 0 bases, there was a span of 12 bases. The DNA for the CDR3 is TGTGCCAGCACAAGCGTCGGGTTGAACACTGAAGCTTTCTTT. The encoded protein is CASTSVGLNTEAFF.

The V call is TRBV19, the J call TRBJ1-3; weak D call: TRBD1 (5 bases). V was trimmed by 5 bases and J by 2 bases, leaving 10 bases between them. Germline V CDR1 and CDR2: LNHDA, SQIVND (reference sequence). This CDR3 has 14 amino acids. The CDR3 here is CASSFDRTGNTIYF. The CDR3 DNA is TGTGCCAGTAGTTTCGACAGAACTGGAAACACCATATATTTT. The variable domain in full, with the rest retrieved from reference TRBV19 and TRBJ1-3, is DGGITQSPKYLFRKEGQNVTLSCEQNLNHDAMYWYRQDPGQGLRLIYYSQIVNDFQKGDIAEGYSVSREKKESFPLTVTSAQKNPTAFYLCASSFDRTGNTIYFGEGSWLTVV.

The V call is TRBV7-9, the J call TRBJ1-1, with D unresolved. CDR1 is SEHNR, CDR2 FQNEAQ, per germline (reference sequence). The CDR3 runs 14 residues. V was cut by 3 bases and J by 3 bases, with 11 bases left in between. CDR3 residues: CASSFNRKDTEAFF. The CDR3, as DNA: TGTGCCAGCAGCTTTAATAGAAAGGACACTGAAGCTTTCTTT.